The rows below give T cell receptor beta chains drawn from one sample of a study of T-cell reconstitution after alpha-beta-depleted transplantation in children. TCRdb used MiXCR to reprocess the PCR reads, holding one entry per CDR3 protein. The table shows a few hundred thousand distinct CDR3 sequences, with approximately 13% occurring only once. Sequencing was performed on PBMCs, mostly from graft donor cells, taken 360 days after TCRalphabeta/CD19-depleted stem cell transplant. These receptors were obtained from a male patient aged 5 to 17 who had a stem cell transplant for acute myeloid leukemia, so the T cells may come from the graft donor. The CDR3 runs from the conserved cysteine through the conserved F or W. Expanded clones are given a class, and other clones once, few, many or no size at all.

size	V	J	CDR3
few	TRBV18	TRBJ2-3	CASSPRLGDGDTQYF
.	TRBV4-3	TRBJ2-3	CASSRRGGGPTDTQYF
many	TRBV15	TRBJ2-1	CATSRDFGGDGLGNEQFF
few	TRBV2	TRBJ2-1	CASSWGDPRGYNEQFF
.	TRBV18	TRBJ1-5	CASSLSWAGEPQHF
many	TRBV7-3	TRBJ2-1	CASSPRTLPYNEQFF
.	TRBV6-5	TRBJ2-5	CASSYSLISARGETQYF
.	TRBV29-1	TRBJ2-1	CSVLRGTSGRNEQFF
.	TRBV20-1	TRBJ2-3	CSASVGDHTDTQYF
few	TRBV12-3/TRBV12-4	TRBJ2-2	CASSLTNLGPGELFF
.	TRBV14	TRBJ2-7	CASSQGDIGTSGSRISYEQYF
.	TRBV4-1	TRBJ2-4	CASSVTGVAKNIQYF
.	TRBV7-9	TRBJ2-2	CASSFPLRGSNTGELFF